What follows describes a single T cell receptor (beta chain). The sample belongs to a study of blood T cell repertoires in COVID-19. Study-level background: T cells, B-cell-depleted T cells, or PBMCs supplied cDNA or gDNA.

Germline V gene sequence: CDR1 MDHEN, CDR2 SYDVKM. Trimming pared 3 bases from V and 6 bases from J, leaving 9 bases between. The CDR3 spans 14 residues. In the authors' workflow: Amplification with reference gene primers provided the estimates of nucleated cell counts. Only in-frame clones appear in the TCRdb table, and some are missing; sequencing was by immunoSEQ multiplex PCR. V, J and clone size were drawn from that table, and D and trimming were deduced from the DNA. The sample yields over 200,000 clones, 85% seen once. Individuals aged roughly 18 to 95 years were recruited from about two dozen US areas.

The V call is TRBV28, the J call TRBJ1-6; D is possibly TRBD1 (6 bases). The sample was PBMCs or T cells enriched from blood (not recorded which). This receptor was identified in a middle-aged man who had recovered from COVID-19. The CDR3, as DNA: TGTGCCAGCAGTTTCGGGACATCTAATTCACCCCTCCACTTT. It yields the protein CASSFGTSNSPLHF.